This T cell receptor beta chain was profiled in a study of blood T cells in healthy people across ages. This clonotype has more than one count but fewer than ten. Its target is not known. Whole-study results and caveats: TCR beta diversity correlated strongly with naive T cell percentage. Unsorted PBMCs ruled out conclusive naive versus antigen-experienced comparison. Long-lived donors carried more naive CD4+ cells and greater diversity than aged donors.

CDR3 length: 17 residues. Deletions cut 1 base from V and 4 bases from J, with 19 bases between. Germline CDR1 ENHRY, CDR2 SYGVKD. For the second PCR, which ran for 7 to 11 cycles, a sample-barcoded 5' primer and a J-beta primer mix were used. A single record per CDR3 protein comes from TCRdb applying MiXCR to the 5' RACE reads. The top ten hold approximately 3.3% of the sample, which has about 560,000 distinct CDR3 sequences, roughly a quarter seen once. A further study also used this sample, focusing on T cells of mothers and their children. From that study: The authors added sample barcodes and 2-4 random nucleotides using the M1S primer of the second PCR.

The receptor was derived from a boy younger than 10 in good health. Sample: blood. The chain is built from TRBV10-3 and TRBJ2-5, with D perhaps matching TRBD1 (5 bases). The DNA for the CDR3 is TGTGCCATCAGTGAGTTCCTGGGGCCCACAACGGGAGAGACCCAGTACTTC. Residues: CAISEFLGPTTGETQYF.